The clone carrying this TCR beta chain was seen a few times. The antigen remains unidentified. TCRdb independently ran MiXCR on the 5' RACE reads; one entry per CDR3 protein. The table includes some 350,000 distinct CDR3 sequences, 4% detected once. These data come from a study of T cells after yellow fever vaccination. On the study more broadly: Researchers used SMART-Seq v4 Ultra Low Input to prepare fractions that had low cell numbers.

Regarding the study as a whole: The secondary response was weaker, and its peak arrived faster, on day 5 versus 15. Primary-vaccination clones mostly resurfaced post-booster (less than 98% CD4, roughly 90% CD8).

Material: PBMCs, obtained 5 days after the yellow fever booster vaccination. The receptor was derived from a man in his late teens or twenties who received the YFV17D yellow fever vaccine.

CDR3 sequence (DNA): TGTGCCAGCGGGAGGGACTCTGGGGCCAACGTCCTGACTTTC. Residues: CASGRDSGANVLTF. V gene TRBV2 combines with J gene TRBJ2-6; 7 bases map to TRBD2. The CDR3 extends over 14 amino acids. CDR1 is SNHLY and CDR2 is FYNNEI in the germline V gene. After removal of 8 bases from V and 0 bases from J, the junction contained 1 base not matched to a gene.